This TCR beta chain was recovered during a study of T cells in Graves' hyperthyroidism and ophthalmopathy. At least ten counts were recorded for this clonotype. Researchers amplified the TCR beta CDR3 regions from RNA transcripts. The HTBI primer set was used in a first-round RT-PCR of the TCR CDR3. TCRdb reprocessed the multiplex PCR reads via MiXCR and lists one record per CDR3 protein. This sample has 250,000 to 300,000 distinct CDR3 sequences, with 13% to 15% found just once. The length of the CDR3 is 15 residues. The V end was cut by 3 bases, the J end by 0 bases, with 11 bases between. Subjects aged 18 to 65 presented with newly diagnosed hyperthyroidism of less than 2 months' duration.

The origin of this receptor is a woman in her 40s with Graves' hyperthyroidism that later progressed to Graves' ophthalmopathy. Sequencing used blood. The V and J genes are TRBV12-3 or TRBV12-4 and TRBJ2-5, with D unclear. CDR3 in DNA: TGTGCCAGCAGTTTTAGTTGGTGGAACCAAGAGACCCAGTACTTC. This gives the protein CASSFSWWNQETQYF.